This entry lists 3 T cell receptor beta chains sequenced from one sample in a study of T cell responses to AZD1222 COVID-19 vaccine. Profiling relied on immunoSEQ multiplex PCR, and the TCRdb table lists in-frame clones only, not all of them. The data contain approximately 150,000 clones, 80% to 95% of them seen just once; the ten biggest clones take up roughly 1.5%. The sequencing used peripheral blood, collected on day 0 of AZD1222 vaccination. The origin of the receptors is an adult in good health.

J is TRBJ1-1 and V is TRBV2; tentatively, D is TRBD1 (5 bases). Looked up from germline, CDR1 is SNHLY and CDR2 is FYNNEI. Trimming took off 2 bases at V and 0 bases at J, with 7 bases between the two ends. The CDR3 runs to 14 residues. The CDR3 region is CASSERDLNTEAFF. For the CDR3, the DNA is TGTGCCAGCAGTGAACGGGACTTGAACACTGAAGCTTTCTTT.

The chain carries TRBV5-8 and TRBJ1-2; possible D gene TRBD1, 6 bases. This CDR3 has 16 amino acids. V lost 0 bases and J 6 bases, leaving 18 bases between the germline ends. Germline V CDR1 and CDR2: SGHTS, YDEGEE. DNA of the CDR3: TGTGCCAGCAGCTTGGAAGAGCAGGGGCGCCGGAATGGCTACACCTTC. This gives the protein CASSLEEQGRRNGYTF.

The chain employs TRBV7-2 and TRBJ2-3; 15 nucleotides match TRBD2. There are 16 residues in the CDR3. From germline, CDR1 is SGHTA and CDR2 FQGNSA. Trimming at V came to 3 bases and at J to 7 bases, leaving 5 bases not matched to a gene. The CDR3 bases are TGTGCCAGCAGCTTGGGGACTAGCGGGGGGCAAAATACGCAGTATTTT. It encodes CASSLGTSGGQNTQYF.